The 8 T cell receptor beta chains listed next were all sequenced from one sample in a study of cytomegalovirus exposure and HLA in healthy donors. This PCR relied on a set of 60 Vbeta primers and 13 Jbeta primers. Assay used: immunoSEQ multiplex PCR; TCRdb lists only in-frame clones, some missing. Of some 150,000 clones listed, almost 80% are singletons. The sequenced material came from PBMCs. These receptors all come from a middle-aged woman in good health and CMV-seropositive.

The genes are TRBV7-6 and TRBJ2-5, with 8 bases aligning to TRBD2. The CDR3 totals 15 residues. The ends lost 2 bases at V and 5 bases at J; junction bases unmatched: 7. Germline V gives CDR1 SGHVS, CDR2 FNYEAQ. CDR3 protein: CASSLQSGGRETQYF. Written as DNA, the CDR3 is TGTGCCAGCAGCTTACAGTCGGGGGGGCGGGAGACCCAGTACTTC.

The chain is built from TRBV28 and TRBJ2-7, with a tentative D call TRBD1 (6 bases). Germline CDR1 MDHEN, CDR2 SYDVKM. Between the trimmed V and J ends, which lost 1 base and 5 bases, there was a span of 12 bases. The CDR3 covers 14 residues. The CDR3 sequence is CASSLLQGRDEQYF. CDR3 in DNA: TGTGCCAGCAGTTTATTACAGGGAAGGGACGAGCAGTACTTC.

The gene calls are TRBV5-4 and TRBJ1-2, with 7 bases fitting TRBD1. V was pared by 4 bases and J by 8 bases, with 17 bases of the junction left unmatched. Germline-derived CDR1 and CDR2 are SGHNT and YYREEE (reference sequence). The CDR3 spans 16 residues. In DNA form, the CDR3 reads TGTGCCAGCAGCCTCCGCGACAGGGTTTGGGTTACGGGCTACACCTTC. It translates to CASSLRDRVWVTGYTF.

This CDR3 is CASSLVTSGYVGEQYF. For the CDR3, the DNA is TGTGCCAGCAGCTTAGTAACTAGCGGGTACGTAGGCGAGCAGTACTTC. The chain has TRBV7-2 and TRBJ2-7, with 9 bases fitting TRBD2. V was clipped by 1 base and J by 6 bases; unmatched bases: 10. Per germline, CDR1 SGHTA and CDR2 FQGNSA. The CDR3 is 16 residues long.

Written as DNA, the CDR3 is TGTGCCAGCTCACACAGCGGGGGCGAGAGCTCCTACGAGCAGTACTTC. It is translated as CASSHSGGESSYEQYF. J is TRBJ2-7 and V is TRBV5-4, with TRBD2 identical over 8 bases. The CDR3 extends over 16 amino acids. Germline V CDR1 and CDR2: SGHNT, YYREEE (reference sequence). Trimming removed 7 bases from V and 0 bases from J; junction bases left unmatched: 12.

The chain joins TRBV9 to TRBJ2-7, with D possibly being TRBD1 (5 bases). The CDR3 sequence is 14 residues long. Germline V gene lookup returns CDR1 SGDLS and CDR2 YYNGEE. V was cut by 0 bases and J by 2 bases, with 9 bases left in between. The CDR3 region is CASSVGKTAYEQYF. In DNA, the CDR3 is TGTGCCAGCAGCGTAGGGAAGACAGCCTACGAGCAGTACTTC.

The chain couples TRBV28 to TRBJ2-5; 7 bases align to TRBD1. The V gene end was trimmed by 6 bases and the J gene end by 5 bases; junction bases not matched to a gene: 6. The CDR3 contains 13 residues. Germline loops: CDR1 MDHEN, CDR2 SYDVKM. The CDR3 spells CASRPTGMETQYF. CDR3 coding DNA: TGTGCCAGCAGACCGACAGGGATGGAGACCCAGTACTTC.

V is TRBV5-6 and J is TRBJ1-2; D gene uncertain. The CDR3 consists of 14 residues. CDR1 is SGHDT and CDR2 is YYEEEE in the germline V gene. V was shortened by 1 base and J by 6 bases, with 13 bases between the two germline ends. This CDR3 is CASSLLITFDGYTF. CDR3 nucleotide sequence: TGTGCCAGCAGCTTGCTCATCACATTTGATGGCTACACCTTC.